This section outlines one T cell receptor beta chain sequence together with its context. What it binds is unknown. This specimen belongs to a study of blood T cells in healthy people across ages. Study-level points and caveats: Per million T cells, TCR beta diversity dropped roughly linearly as age increased.

V lost 3 bases, J lost 7 bases, and 16 bases lay in between. This CDR3 spans 15 amino acids. Germline CDR1 is SGHAT and CDR2 is FQNNGV. Combining a sample-barcoded 5' primer with a J-beta primer mix, a second PCR ran for roughly 7 to 12 cycles. Each cDNA was tagged by a template-switch adaptor containing 12 random nucleotides. Using its own MiXCR run on the 5' RACE reads, TCRdb lists one record per CDR3 protein. The table has about 1,500,000 distinct CDR3 sequences, roughly 45% seen once; the top ten hold roughly 7.9%. This TCR derives from a young woman in good health. J is TRBJ2-1 and V is TRBV11-2; D is possibly TRBD1 or TRBD2 (5 bases each). Input material: blood. This chain's CDR3 is CASSFDWDRRNEQFF. The CDR3 DNA follows: TGTGCCAGCAGCTTCGATTGGGACCGAAGAAATGAGCAGTTCTTC.